The present T cell receptor (beta chain) was sequenced within a study of technical replicates of blood from several donors. The data were produced by immunoSEQ multiplex PCR, yet TCRdb's version contains in-frame clones alone and is incomplete. The table lists tens of thousands of clones, roughly 94% of them singletons. This CDR3 has 17 amino acids. The V and J ends lost 0 bases and 1 base, in that order; junction bases with no gene match: 2. Looked up from germline, CDR1 is MNHEY and CDR2 is SMNVEV (reference sequence). Sequencing used T cells isolated from PBMCs. V gene TRBV27 combines with J gene TRBJ2-6; 8 nucleotides agree with TRBD1. The receptor was isolated from a human donor in good health. CDR3 bases: TGTGCCAGCAGTTTATCGGACAGGGCTTCTGGGGCCAACGTCCTGACTTTC. The encoded protein is CASSLSDRASGANVLTF.